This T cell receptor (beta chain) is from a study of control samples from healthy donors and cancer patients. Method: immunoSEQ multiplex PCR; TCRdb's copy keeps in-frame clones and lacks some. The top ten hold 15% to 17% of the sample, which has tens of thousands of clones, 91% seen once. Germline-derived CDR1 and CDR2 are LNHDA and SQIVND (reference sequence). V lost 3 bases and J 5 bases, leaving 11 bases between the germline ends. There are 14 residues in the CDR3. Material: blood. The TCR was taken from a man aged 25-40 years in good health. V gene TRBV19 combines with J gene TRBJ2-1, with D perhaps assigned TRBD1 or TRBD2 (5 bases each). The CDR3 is CASSIWGTHNEQFF. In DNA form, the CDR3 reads TGTGCCAGTAGTATTTGGGGGACGCACAATGAGCAGTTCTTC.